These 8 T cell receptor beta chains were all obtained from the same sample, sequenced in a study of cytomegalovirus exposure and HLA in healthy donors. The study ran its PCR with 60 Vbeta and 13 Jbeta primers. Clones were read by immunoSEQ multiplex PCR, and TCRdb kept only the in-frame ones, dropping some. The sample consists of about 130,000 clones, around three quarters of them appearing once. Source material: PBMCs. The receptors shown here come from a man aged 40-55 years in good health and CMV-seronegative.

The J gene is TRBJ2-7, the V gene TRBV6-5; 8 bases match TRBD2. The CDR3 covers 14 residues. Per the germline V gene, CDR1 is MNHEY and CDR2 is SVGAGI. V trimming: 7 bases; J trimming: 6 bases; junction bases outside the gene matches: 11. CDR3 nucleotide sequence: TGTGCCAGCACCCGCTCGGGGGGGCTGTCCGAGCAGTACTTC. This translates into CASTRSGGLSEQYF.

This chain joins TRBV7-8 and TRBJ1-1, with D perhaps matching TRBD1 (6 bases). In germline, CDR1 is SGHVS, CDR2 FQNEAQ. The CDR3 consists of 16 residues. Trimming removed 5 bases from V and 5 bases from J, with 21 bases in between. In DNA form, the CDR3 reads TGTGCCAGCAGCGAGGGGGACACCCTCCGGAGGACTGAAGCTTTCTTT. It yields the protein CASSEGDTLRRTEAFF.

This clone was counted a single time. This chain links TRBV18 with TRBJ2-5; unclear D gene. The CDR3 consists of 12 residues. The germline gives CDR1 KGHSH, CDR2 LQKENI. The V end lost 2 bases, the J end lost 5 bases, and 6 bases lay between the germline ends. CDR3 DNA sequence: TGTGCCAGCTCACCAGCTGAGGAGACCCAGTACTTC. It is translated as CASSPAEETQYF.

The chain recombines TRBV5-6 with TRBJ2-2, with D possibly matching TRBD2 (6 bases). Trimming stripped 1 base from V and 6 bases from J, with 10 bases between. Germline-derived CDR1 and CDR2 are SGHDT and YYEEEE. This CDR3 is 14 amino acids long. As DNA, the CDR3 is TGTGCCAGCAGCTTGCTAGCGATGTCCGGGGAGCTGTTTTTT. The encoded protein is CASSLLAMSGELFF.

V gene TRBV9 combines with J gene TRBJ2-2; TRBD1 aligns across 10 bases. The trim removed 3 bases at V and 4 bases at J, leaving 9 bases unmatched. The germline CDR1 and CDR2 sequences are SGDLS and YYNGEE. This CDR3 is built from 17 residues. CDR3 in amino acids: CASSGGDRGLGTGELFF. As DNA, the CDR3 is TGTGCCAGCAGCGGGGGAGACAGGGGGCTGGGCACCGGGGAGCTGTTTTTT. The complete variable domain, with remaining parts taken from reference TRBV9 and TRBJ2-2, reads DSGVTQTPKHLITATGQRVTLRCSPRSGDLSVYWYQQSLDQGLQFLIQYYNGEERAKGNILERFSAQQFPDLHSELNLSSLELGDSALYFCASSGGDRGLGTGELFFGEGSRLTVL.

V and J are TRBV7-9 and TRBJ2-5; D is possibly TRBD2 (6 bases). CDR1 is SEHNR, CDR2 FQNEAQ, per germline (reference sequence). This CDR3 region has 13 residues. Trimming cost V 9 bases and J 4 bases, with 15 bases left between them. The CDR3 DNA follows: TGTGCCAGTTCGGGAGCTGGTTCAGAGACCCAGTACTTC. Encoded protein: CASSGAGSETQYF.

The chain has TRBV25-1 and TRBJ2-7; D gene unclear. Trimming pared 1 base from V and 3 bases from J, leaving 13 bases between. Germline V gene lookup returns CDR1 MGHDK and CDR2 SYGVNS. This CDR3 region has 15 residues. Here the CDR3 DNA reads TGTGCCAGCAGTGAATCGCCTGGCCCAAACTACGAGCAGTACTTC. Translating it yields CASSESPGPNYEQYF.

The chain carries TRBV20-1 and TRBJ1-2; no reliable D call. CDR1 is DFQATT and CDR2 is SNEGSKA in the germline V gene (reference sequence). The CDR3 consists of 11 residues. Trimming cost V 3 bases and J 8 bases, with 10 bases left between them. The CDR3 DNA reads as TGCAGTGCTAGGTCAGGTGGGGGCTACACCTTC. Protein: CSARSGGGYTF.